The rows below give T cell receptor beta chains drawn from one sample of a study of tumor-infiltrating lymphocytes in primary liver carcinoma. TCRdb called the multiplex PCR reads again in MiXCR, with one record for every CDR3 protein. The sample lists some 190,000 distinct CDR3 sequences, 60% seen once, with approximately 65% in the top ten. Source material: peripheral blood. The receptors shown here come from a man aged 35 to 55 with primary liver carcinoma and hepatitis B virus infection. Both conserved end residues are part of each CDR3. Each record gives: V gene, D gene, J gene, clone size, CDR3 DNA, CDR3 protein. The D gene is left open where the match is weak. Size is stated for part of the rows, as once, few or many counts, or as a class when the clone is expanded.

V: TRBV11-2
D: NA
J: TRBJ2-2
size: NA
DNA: TGTGACAGCAGCTTAGAGAGTGACGGGGAGCTGTTTTTT
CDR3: CDSSLESDGELFF

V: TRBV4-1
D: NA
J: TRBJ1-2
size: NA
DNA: TGCGCCAGCAGCCTTCAACCGGGACTGGGTTCTAACTATGGCTACACCTTC
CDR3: CASSLQPGLGSNYGYTF

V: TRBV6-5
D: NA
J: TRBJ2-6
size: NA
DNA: TGTGCCAGCAGGCTAGAGATCGGTGGGGCCTACGTCCTGACTTTC
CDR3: CASRLEIGGAYVLTF

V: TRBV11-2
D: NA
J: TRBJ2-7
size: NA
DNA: TGTACCAGCAGCGCAGCAGGCTACGAGCAGTACTTC
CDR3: CTSSAAGYEQYF

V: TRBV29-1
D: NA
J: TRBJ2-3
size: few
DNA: TGCAGCGTTGGGCAGGGTGGCACAGATACGCAGTATTTT
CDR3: CSVGQGGTDTQYF

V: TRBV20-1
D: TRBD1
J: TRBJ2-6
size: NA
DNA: TGCAGTGCCCGGGACAGCATCCTTGAGGCCAACGTCCTGACTTTC
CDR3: CSARDSILEANVLTF

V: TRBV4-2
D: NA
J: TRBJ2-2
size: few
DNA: TGTGCCAGCAGCCAAGATCTGCAGGGGCGAAACACCGGGGAGCTGTTTTTT
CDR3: CASSQDLQGRNTGELFF

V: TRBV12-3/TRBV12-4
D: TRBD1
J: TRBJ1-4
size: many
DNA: TGTGCCAGCAGTTTAGGACAGGGGGCTGAAAAACTGTTTTTT
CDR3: CASSLGQGAEKLFF

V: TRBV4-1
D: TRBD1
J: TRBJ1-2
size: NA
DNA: TGCGCCAGCAGCCCCACGGTATCCATCGGGACAGACTATGGCTACACCTTC
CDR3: CASSPTVSIGTDYGYTF

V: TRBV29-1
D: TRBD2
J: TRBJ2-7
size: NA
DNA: TGCAGCGTTGGACGACTAGCTGGCTCCTACGAGCAGTACTTC
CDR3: CSVGRLAGSYEQYF

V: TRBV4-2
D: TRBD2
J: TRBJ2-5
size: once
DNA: TGTGCCAGCAGCCAAGTAAGCGGGAGGTCGCAAGAGACCCAGTACTTC
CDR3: CASSQVSGRSQETQYF

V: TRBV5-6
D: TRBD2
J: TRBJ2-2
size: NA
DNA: TGTGCCAGCAGCTTGCTCGAGCGGGAGCACACCGGGGAGCTGTTTTTT
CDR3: CASSLLEREHTGELFF

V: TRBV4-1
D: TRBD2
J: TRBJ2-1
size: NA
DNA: TGCGCCAGTTCTCTGACCTCTAGCGGGAGTTTTAGCTCCTACAATGAGCAGTTCTTC
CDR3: CASSLTSSGSFSSYNEQFF

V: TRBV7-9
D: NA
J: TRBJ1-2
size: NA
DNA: TGTGCCAGCAGCTCAGGACAGCCCTATGGCTACACCTTC
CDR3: CASSSGQPYGYTF

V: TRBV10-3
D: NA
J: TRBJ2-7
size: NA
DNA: TGTGCCATCAGTGAGTGGGGTGGGCAGTACTTC
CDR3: CAISEWGGQYF

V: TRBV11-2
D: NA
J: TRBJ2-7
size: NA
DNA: TGTGCCAGGAGTTTAACCAACGGAGCCTACGAGCAGTATTTC
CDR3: CARSLTNGAYEQYF

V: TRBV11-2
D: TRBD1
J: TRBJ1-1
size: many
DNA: TGTGCCAGCAGCCCCGGGACAGGGGATACTGAAGCTTTCTTT
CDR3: CASSPGTGDTEAFF

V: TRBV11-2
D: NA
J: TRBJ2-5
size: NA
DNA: TGTGCCAGCAGCTTAGGTTCACTAGTGGGAGTATCGGAGACCCAGTACTTC
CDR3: CASSLGSLVGVSETQYF

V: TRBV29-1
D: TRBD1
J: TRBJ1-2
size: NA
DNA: TGCAGCGCTCGACAGGGAACAGACTATGGCTACACCTTC
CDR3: CSARQGTDYGYTF

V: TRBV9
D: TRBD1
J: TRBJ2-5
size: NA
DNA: TGTGCCAGCAGCGTAGGTGGGACAGGAGATCGGGAGACCCAGTACTTC
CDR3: CASSVGGTGDRETQYF

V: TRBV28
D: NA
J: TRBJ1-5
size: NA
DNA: TGTGCCAGCAGTTTGTCCGGGAATCAGCCCCAGCATTTT
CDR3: CASSLSGNQPQHF

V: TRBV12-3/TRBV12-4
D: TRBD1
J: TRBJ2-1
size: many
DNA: TGTGCCAGCAGTTCCGACAGGGGGTACAATGAGCAGTTCTTC
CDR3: CASSSDRGYNEQFF